One T cell receptor beta chain is described in this entry. The CDR3 sequence is 14 residues long. V was trimmed by 4 bases and J by 0 bases, leaving 7 bases between them. Looked up from germline, CDR1 is LGHDT and CDR2 is YNNKEL (reference sequence). This entry belongs to a study of blood T cell repertoires in COVID-19. In the authors' workflow: From reference gene primer amplification, estimates of nucleated cell counts were derived. The method was immunoSEQ multiplex PCR; TCRdb's version includes in-frame clones alone and lacks a portion of them. V, J and clone size reflect that table, while D and trimming were determined from the DNA. Altogether roughly 320,000 clones are present, 90% to 95% being singletons, with the ten largest covering approximately 4.1%. Those who participated ranged in age from roughly 18 to 100 years and resided in about two dozen US areas. Grouping used clinical history reported by participants in a survey and questionnaire. No more than 2 weeks before study entry, exposed participants had met a case of COVID-19.

The chain combines TRBV3-1 (or the pseudogene TRBV3-2) with TRBJ1-3; no clear D gene. This sequence was found in a woman aged 30 to 39 who had been exposed to COVID-19. The source material was PBMCs or T cells enriched from blood (not recorded which). This chain's CDR3 is CASSPVGSGNTIYF. In DNA form, the CDR3 reads TGTGCCAGCAGCCCCGTCGGCTCTGGAAACACCATATATTTT.